This is a list of T cell receptor beta chains from one sample in a study of T cells after yellow fever vaccination. TCRdb processed the 5' RACE reads anew with MiXCR; each CDR3 protein has one entry. The table lists some 560,000 distinct CDR3 sequences, 15% to 20% of them singletons. Here the sequenced sample was PBMCs, taken 15 days after the yellow fever booster vaccination. Source of these receptors: a man aged 25-45 years who received the YFV17D yellow fever vaccine. CDR3s include the opening cysteine and the closing phenylalanine or tryptophan. The order of the fields is CDR3 length, J gene, D gene, V gene, clone size, CDR3 protein, CDR3 DNA. The D gene is left open where the match is weak. Clone size is not always given. Where it is, it says once, few, many or a class for expanded clones.

cdr3_length: 13
j_call: TRBJ2-7
d_call: NA
v_call: TRBV28
clone_size: NA
cdr3_aa: CASSWGVSYELYF
cdr3_nt: TGTGCCAGCAGTTGGGGAGTGAGCTACGAGCTGTACTTC

cdr3_length: 16
j_call: TRBJ1-4
d_call: NA
v_call: TRBV20-1
clone_size: many
cdr3_aa: CSARDLPGREDEKLFF
cdr3_nt: TGCAGTGCTAGAGATCTACCGGGAAGGGAGGACGAAAAACTGTTTTTT

cdr3_length: 15
j_call: TRBJ2-7
d_call: TRBD1
v_call: TRBV18
clone_size: few
cdr3_aa: CASSTRDRGAYEQYF
cdr3_nt: TGTGCCAGCTCAACCCGGGACAGGGGAGCCTACGAGCAGTACTTC

cdr3_length: 13
j_call: TRBJ2-5
d_call: TRBD1
v_call: TRBV4-3
clone_size: few
cdr3_aa: CASSSRTGETQYF
cdr3_nt: TGCGCCAGCAGCTCTCGGACAGGAGAGACCCAGTACTTC

cdr3_length: 13
j_call: TRBJ2-7
d_call: TRBD2
v_call: TRBV7-9
clone_size: few
cdr3_aa: CASRGTRVNEQYF
cdr3_nt: TGTGCCAGCCGGGGGACTAGGGTAAACGAGCAGTACTTC

cdr3_length: 14
j_call: TRBJ2-3
d_call: TRBD2
v_call: TRBV7-2
clone_size: few
cdr3_aa: CASSFGLAGDTQYF
cdr3_nt: TGTGCCAGCAGCTTCGGACTAGCGGGAGATACGCAGTATTTT

cdr3_length: 15
j_call: TRBJ2-3
d_call: TRBD1
v_call: TRBV5-1
clone_size: many
cdr3_aa: CASSFGTGLTDTQYF
cdr3_nt: TGCGCCAGCAGCTTCGGGACAGGGTTGACAGATACGCAGTATTTT

cdr3_length: 14
j_call: TRBJ2-7
d_call: TRBD2
v_call: TRBV7-8
clone_size: few
cdr3_aa: CASNLAGSSYEQYF
cdr3_nt: TGTGCCAGCAACTTAGCGGGGAGCTCCTACGAGCAGTACTTC

cdr3_length: 14
j_call: TRBJ2-7
d_call: NA
v_call: TRBV7-9
clone_size: many
cdr3_aa: CASSSTSGVEEQYF
cdr3_nt: TGTGCCAGCAGCTCGACAAGTGGGGTGGAAGAGCAGTACTTC

cdr3_length: 14
j_call: TRBJ2-1
d_call: NA
v_call: TRBV18
clone_size: NA
cdr3_aa: CASSPRQADNEQFF
cdr3_nt: TGTGCCAGCTCACCGAGACAGGCGGACAATGAGCAGTTCTTC

cdr3_length: 13
j_call: TRBJ2-5
d_call: TRBD2
v_call: TRBV20-1
clone_size: NA
cdr3_aa: CSAALAAQETQYF
cdr3_nt: TGCAGTGCTGCCCTAGCGGCCCAAGAGACCCAGTACTTC

cdr3_length: 13
j_call: TRBJ2-4
d_call: NA
v_call: TRBV7-2
clone_size: NA
cdr3_aa: CASSSQTGNIQYF
cdr3_nt: TGTGCCAGCAGCTCCCAGACAGGAAACATTCAGTACTTC

cdr3_length: 13
j_call: TRBJ2-2
d_call: NA
v_call: TRBV20-1
clone_size: few
cdr3_aa: CSARGLVTGELFF
cdr3_nt: TGCAGTGCTAGGGGACTTGTCACCGGGGAGCTGTTTTTT

cdr3_length: 14
j_call: TRBJ2-5
d_call: NA
v_call: TRBV18
clone_size: NA
cdr3_aa: CASSPLRGFETQYF
cdr3_nt: TGTGCCAGCTCCCCTTTGCGAGGGTTTGAAACCCAGTACTTC

cdr3_length: 12
j_call: TRBJ2-1
d_call: NA
v_call: TRBV3-1
clone_size: few
cdr3_aa: CASSQAGVEQFF
cdr3_nt: TGTGCCAGCAGCCAAGCCGGAGTTGAGCAGTTCTTC

cdr3_length: 15
j_call: TRBJ2-3
d_call: TRBD1
v_call: TRBV18
clone_size: NA
cdr3_aa: CASSPRSGGGDTQYF
cdr3_nt: TGTGCCAGCTCACCAAGGTCAGGGGGTGGAGATACGCAGTATTTT

cdr3_length: 13
j_call: TRBJ2-2
d_call: NA
v_call: TRBV20-1
clone_size: NA
cdr3_aa: CSAPRVGTGELFF
cdr3_nt: TGCAGTGCTCCAAGGGTGGGCACCGGGGAGCTGTTTTTT

cdr3_length: 16
j_call: TRBJ1-2
d_call: TRBD1
v_call: TRBV5-1
clone_size: NA
cdr3_aa: CASSLAGEGAVWGYTF
cdr3_nt: TGCGCCAGCAGCTTGGCCGGCGAGGGGGCAGTTTGGGGCTACACCTTC

cdr3_length: 19
j_call: TRBJ2-1
d_call: TRBD2
v_call: TRBV20-1
clone_size: NA
cdr3_aa: CSARDRAGGPIPSYNEQFF
cdr3_nt: TGCAGTGCTAGAGATCGAGCGGGAGGGCCGATTCCGTCCTACAATGAGCAGTTCTTC

cdr3_length: 14
j_call: TRBJ2-7
d_call: NA
v_call: TRBV20-1
clone_size: NA
cdr3_aa: CSAPAQEKGYEQYF
cdr3_nt: TGCAGTGCCCCCGCGCAGGAAAAAGGCTACGAGCAGTACTTC

cdr3_length: 14
j_call: TRBJ2-1
d_call: TRBD1
v_call: TRBV20-1
clone_size: NA
cdr3_aa: CSAPRPQGDNEQFF
cdr3_nt: TGCAGTGCTCCCCGGCCGCAGGGGGACAATGAGCAGTTCTTC

cdr3_length: 16
j_call: TRBJ2-3
d_call: TRBD2
v_call: TRBV6-5
clone_size: NA
cdr3_aa: CASSNPLAASTDTQYF
cdr3_nt: TGTGCCAGCAGTAATCCACTAGCGGCTAGCACAGATACGCAGTATTTT

cdr3_length: 13
j_call: TRBJ2-5
d_call: NA
v_call: TRBV6-1
clone_size: few
cdr3_aa: CASSGQWVETQYF
cdr3_nt: TGTGCCAGCAGTGGACAATGGGTCGAGACCCAGTACTTC

cdr3_length: 11
j_call: TRBJ2-1
d_call: NA
v_call: TRBV20-1
clone_size: NA
cdr3_aa: CSAPSYNEQFF
cdr3_nt: TGCAGTGCCCCGTCCTACAATGAGCAGTTCTTC

cdr3_length: 15
j_call: TRBJ1-4
d_call: NA
v_call: TRBV6-2/TRBV6-3
clone_size: NA
cdr3_aa: CASSYSQVKNEKLFF
cdr3_nt: TGTGCCAGCAGTTACTCACAGGTGAAGAATGAAAAACTGTTTTTT

cdr3_length: 14
j_call: TRBJ2-7
d_call: TRBD1
v_call: TRBV28
clone_size: few
cdr3_aa: CASSFPGQTYEQYF
cdr3_nt: TGTGCCAGCAGTTTCCCGGGACAGACCTACGAGCAGTACTTC

cdr3_length: 16
j_call: TRBJ2-1
d_call: TRBD1
v_call: TRBV9
clone_size: NA
cdr3_aa: CASSGGQESSYNEQFF
cdr3_nt: TGTGCCAGCAGCGGGGGACAGGAAAGCTCCTACAATGAGCAGTTCTTC

cdr3_length: 14
j_call: TRBJ2-7
d_call: TRBD2
v_call: TRBV4-2
clone_size: few
cdr3_aa: CASSQVETSGEQYF
cdr3_nt: TGTGCCAGCAGCCAAGTAGAGACTAGCGGAGAGCAGTACTTC

cdr3_length: 13
j_call: TRBJ2-4
d_call: TRBD1
v_call: TRBV29-1
clone_size: NA
cdr3_aa: CSVEDRGLNIQYF
cdr3_nt: TGCAGCGTTGAGGACAGGGGTCTAAACATTCAGTACTTC

cdr3_length: 15
j_call: TRBJ2-7
d_call: NA
v_call: TRBV7-2
clone_size: NA
cdr3_aa: CASSQQAIELGEQYF
cdr3_nt: TGTGCCAGCAGCCAACAGGCCATCGAATTAGGCGAGCAGTACTTC

cdr3_length: 11
j_call: TRBJ2-5
d_call: NA
v_call: TRBV20-1
clone_size: NA
cdr3_aa: CSARAPETQYF
cdr3_nt: TGCAGTGCTAGAGCCCCAGAGACCCAGTACTTC

cdr3_length: 12
j_call: TRBJ2-1
d_call: NA
v_call: TRBV6-6
clone_size: NA
cdr3_aa: CASTPYPVEQFF
cdr3_nt: TGTGCCAGCACACCTTACCCTGTAGAGCAGTTCTTC